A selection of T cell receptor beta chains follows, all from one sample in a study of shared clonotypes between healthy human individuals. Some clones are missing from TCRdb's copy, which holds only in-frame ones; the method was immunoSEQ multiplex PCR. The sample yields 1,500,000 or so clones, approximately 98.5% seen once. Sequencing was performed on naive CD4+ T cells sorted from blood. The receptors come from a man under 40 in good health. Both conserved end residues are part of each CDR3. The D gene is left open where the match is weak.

TGTGCCAGCAGGGGACTAGCGGGAGTATCGAACACCGGGGAGCTGTTTTTT CASRGLAGVSNTGELFF TRBV4-2 TRBD2 TRBJ2-2
TGTGCCAGCAGCCCCCGGGACAGGGACTACGAGCAGTACTTC CASSPRDRDYEQYF TRBV7-6 TRBD1 TRBJ2-7
TGTGCCAGCAGGGACCCGGGGGGGCTAAATTACGAGCAGTACTTC CASRDPGGLNYEQYF TRBV28 TRBD2 TRBJ2-7
TGTGCCAGCAGATTGACTAGCGGGGCGAACACCGGGGAGCTGTTTTTT CASRLTSGANTGELFF TRBV27 TRBD2 TRBJ2-2
TGTGCCAGCAGGAAAAACACAGGGAACTCTGGGGCCAACGTCCTGACTTTC CASRKNTGNSGANVLTF TRBV5-4 - TRBJ2-6
TGTGCCAGCAGCAGTATCCAAGAGACCCAGTACTTC CASSSIQETQYF TRBV7-8 - TRBJ2-5
TGCAGCGTCTCCGCCGCCAGGGTTGAGAGAGATGGCTACACCTTC CSVSAARVERDGYTF TRBV29-1 - TRBJ1-2
TGTGCCAGCAGCGCCGAGCTAGCGGGAGGCTATGAGCAGTTCTTC CASSAELAGGYEQFF TRBV11-2 TRBD2 TRBJ2-1
TGTGCCAGCAGTTTTCCGTACAATGAGCAGTTCTTC CASSFPYNEQFF TRBV28 - TRBJ2-1
TGTGCCAGCTCATCCCTTGTAGTAGGGAACTCTGGAAACACCATATATTTT CASSSLVVGNSGNTIYF TRBV18 - TRBJ1-3
TGTGCCAGCAGCCCCGGACCTACCCAGTGGAATGAGCAGTTCTTC CASSPGPTQWNEQFF TRBV11-3 - TRBJ2-1
TGTGCCAGCAGGCGGACTAGCGGGAGTGTGAATGAGCAGTTCTTC CASRRTSGSVNEQFF TRBV13 TRBD2 TRBJ2-1
TGTGCCAGCAGCTTCCGACTAGCGGGAGTCTACGAGCAGTACTTC CASSFRLAGVYEQYF TRBV11-2 TRBD2 TRBJ2-7
TGTGCCAGCTGGGGTCTAAGAGGGCCCCATAGCACAGATACGCAGTATTTT CASWGLRGPHSTDTQYF TRBV27 - TRBJ2-3